This T cell receptor beta chain is from a study of blood T cell repertoires in COVID-19. Assay: immunoSEQ multiplex PCR; the TCRdb copy retains only in-frame clones and omits some. The sample has roughly 60,000 clones, 70% to 90% seen once. Germline CDR1 SGHVS, CDR2 FQNEAQ. V lost 6 bases and J lost 7; bases outside the gene matches: 9. The length of the CDR3 is 13 residues. This TCR was sampled from a man between 65 and 85 years old with acute or convalescent COVID-19. The chain is built from TRBV7-8 and TRBJ2-7; 7 bases are shared with TRBD1. The sequencing sample was made of peripheral blood. The CDR3 protein is CASRGPQGREQYF. The DNA for the CDR3 is TGTGCCAGCAGGGGCCCACAGGGGCGGGAGCAGTACTTC.